This T cell receptor beta chain was sequenced in a study of cytomegalovirus exposure and HLA in healthy donors. On the study more broadly: Earlier, 150 million to 200 million T cells were analyzed, and fewer than 120 million unique TCR beta sequences were found among them.

From germline, CDR1 is MGHRA and CDR2 YSYEKL. V lost 5 bases and J 4 bases, leaving 18 bases between the germline ends. The CDR3 has 16 amino acids. PCR amplification relied on 60 Vbeta primers (plus 13 Jbeta primers). Sequencing was performed with immunoSEQ multiplex PCR; in TCRdb, only in-frame clones are kept and a portion is missing. The sample gives under 200,000 clones, 79% of which show up once; about 2.5% is in the top ten. With regard to this clone: Antigen specificity is unknown.

Study results and limitations: In an earlier analysis, productive rearrangement rates for most beta V segments clustered near 87% or 30%.

The sequenced sample consisted of PBMCs. The V call is TRBV4-1, the J call TRBJ1-3, with D perhaps matching TRBD1 (6 bases). The receptor was derived from a woman in her fifties or sixties in good health and CMV-seronegative. The DNA of the CDR3 is TGCGCCAGCAGCAGAATTCTGACCGGGACAGGAAACACCATATATTTT. It encodes CASSRILTGTGNTIYF.